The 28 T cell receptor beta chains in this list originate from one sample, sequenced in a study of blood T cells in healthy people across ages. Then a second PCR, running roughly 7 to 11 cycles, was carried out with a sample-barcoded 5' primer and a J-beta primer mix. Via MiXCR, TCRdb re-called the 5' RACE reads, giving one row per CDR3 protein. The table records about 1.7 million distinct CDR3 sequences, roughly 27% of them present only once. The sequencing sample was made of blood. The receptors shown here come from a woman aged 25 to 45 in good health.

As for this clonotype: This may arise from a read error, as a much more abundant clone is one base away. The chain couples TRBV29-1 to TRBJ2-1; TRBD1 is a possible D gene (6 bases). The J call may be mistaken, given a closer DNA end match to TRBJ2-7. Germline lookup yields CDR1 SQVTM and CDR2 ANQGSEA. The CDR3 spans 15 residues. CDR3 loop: CSVFQGSSSYNEQYF. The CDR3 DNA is TGCAGCGTATTCCAGGGGTCTAGCTCCTACAATGAGCAGTACTTC.

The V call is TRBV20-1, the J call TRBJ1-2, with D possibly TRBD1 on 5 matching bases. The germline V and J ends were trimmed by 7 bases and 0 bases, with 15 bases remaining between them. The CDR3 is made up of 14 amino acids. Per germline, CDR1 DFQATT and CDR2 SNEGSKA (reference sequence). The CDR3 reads CSGTPGGANYGYTF. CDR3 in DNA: TGCAGTGGTACCCCCGGGGGTGCTAACTATGGCTACACCTTC.

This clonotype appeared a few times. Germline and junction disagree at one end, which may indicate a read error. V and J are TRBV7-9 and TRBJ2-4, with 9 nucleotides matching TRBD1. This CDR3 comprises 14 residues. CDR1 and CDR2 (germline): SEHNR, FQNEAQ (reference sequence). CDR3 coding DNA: TGTGCCGGCAGCCGCCGGGACAGGGCATACATTCAGTACTTC. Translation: CAGSRRDRAYIQYF.

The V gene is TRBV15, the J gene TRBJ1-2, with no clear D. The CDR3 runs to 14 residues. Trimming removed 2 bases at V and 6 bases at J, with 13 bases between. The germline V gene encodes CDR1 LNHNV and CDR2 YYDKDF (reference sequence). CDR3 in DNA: TGTGCCACCAGCAGAACGGCACCTTACGATGGCTACACCTTC. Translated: CATSRTAPYDGYTF.

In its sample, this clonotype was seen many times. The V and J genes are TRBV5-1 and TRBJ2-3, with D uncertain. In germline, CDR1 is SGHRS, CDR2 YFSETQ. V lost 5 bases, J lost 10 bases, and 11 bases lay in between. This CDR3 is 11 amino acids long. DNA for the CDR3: TGCGCCAGCAGAGGGCAGGAGTCGCAGTATTTT. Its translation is CASRGQESQYF.

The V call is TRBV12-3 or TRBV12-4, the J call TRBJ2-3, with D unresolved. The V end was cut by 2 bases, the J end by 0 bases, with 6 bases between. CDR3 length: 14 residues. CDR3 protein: CASSLSVSTDTQYF. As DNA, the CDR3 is TGTGCCAGCAGTTTAAGCGTGAGCACAGATACGCAGTATTTT.

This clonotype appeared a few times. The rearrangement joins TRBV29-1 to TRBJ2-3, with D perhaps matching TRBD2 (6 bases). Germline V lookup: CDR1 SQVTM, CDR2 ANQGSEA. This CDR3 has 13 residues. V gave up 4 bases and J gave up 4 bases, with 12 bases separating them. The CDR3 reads CSVVGGEADTQYF. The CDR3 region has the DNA TGCAGCGTTGTGGGGGGAGAGGCAGATACGCAGTATTTT.

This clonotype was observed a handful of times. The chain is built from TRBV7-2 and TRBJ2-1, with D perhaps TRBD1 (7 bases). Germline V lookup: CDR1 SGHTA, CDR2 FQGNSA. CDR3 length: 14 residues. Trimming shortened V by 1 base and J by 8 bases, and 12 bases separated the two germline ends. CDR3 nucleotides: TGTGCCAGCAGCTTAGGCAGGGGGGTTGATGAGCAGTTCTTC. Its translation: CASSLGRGVDEQFF.

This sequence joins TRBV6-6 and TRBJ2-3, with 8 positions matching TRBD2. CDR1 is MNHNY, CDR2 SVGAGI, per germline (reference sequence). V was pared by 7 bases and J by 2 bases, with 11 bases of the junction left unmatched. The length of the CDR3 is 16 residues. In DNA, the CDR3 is TGTGCCAGCAATACGGGTGCGGGAGGAACCACAGATACGCAGTATTTT. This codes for CASNTGAGGTTDTQYF.

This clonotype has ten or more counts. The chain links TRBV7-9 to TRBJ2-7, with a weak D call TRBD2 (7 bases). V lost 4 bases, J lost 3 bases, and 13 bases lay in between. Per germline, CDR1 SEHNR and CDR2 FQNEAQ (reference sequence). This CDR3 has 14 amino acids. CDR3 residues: CASSSAGGLYEQYF. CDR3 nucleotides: TGTGCCAGCAGCTCCGCCGGGGGGCTCTACGAGCAGTACTTC.

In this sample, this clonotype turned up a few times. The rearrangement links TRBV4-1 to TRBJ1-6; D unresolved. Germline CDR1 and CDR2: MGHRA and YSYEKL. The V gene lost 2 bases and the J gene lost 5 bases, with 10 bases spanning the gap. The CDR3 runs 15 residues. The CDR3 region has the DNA TGCGCCAGCAGCCAACAACAGTTTGATAATTCACCCCTCCACTTT. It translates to CASSQQQFDNSPLHF.

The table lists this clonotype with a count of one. The CDR3 sequence: CASSHGTARVNEKLFF. The CDR3 DNA reads as TGTGCCAGCAGCCACGGGACAGCGAGGGTTAATGAAAAACTGTTTTTT. V and J are TRBV14 and TRBJ1-4; 7 nucleotides align to TRBD1. The ends lost 3 bases at V and 4 bases at J; junction bases unmatched: 8. Germline assignment: CDR1 SGHDN and CDR2 FVKESK. The CDR3 totals 16 residues.

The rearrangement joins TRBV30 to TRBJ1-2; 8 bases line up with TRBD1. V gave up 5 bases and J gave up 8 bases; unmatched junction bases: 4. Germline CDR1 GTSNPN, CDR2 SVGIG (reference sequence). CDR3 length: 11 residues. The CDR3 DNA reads TGTGCCTGGCGGACAGGGCGAGGCTACACCTTC. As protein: CAWRTGRGYTF. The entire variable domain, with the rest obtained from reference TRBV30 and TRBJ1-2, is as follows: SQTIHQWPATLVQPVGSPLSLECTVEGTSNPNLYWYRQAAGRGLQLLFYSVGIGQISSEVPQNLSASRPQDRQFILSSKKLLLSDSGFYLCAWRTGRGYTFGSGTRLTVV.

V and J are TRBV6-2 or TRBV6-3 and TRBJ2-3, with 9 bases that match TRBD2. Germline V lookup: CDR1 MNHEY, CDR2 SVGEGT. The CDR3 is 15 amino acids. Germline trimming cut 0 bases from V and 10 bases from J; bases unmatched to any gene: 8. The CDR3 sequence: CASSYSRLAGPPQYF. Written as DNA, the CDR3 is TGTGCCAGCAGTTACTCTCGGCTAGCGGGACCTCCGCAGTATTTT.

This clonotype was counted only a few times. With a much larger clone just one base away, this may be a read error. Here the CDR3 reads CASSGTEGRGETQYF. Written as DNA, the CDR3 is TGCGCCAGCAGCGGCACGGAGGGGCGAGGGGAGACCCAGTACTTC. The chain combines TRBV5-1 with TRBJ2-5, with D tentatively TRBD2 (6 bases). The CDR3 extends over 15 amino acids. The germline V gene has CDR1 SGHRS and CDR2 YFSETQ. V shed 4 bases and J shed 5 bases, with 18 bases lying between them.

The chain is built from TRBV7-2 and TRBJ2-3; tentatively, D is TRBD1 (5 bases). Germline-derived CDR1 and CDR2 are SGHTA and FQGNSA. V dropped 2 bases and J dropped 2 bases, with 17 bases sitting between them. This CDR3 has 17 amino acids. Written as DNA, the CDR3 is TGTGCCAGCAGCTTATTTAATTCTGGGGCCGTCACAGATACGCAGTATTTT. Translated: CASSLFNSGAVTDTQYF.

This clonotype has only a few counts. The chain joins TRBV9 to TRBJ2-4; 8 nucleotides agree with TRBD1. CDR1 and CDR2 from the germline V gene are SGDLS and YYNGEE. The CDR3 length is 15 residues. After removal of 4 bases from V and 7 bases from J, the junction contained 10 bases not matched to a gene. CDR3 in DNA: TGTGCCAGCAGCCCTAGGGACAGGCGGCGGAACATTCAGTACTTC. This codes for CASSPRDRRRNIQYF.

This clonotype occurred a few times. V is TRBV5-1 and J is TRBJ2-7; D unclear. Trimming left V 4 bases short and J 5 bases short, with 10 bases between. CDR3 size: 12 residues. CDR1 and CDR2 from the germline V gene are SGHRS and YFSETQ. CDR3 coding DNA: TGCGCCAGCAGCCCGGGCCCCCACGAGCAGTACTTC. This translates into CASSPGPHEQYF.

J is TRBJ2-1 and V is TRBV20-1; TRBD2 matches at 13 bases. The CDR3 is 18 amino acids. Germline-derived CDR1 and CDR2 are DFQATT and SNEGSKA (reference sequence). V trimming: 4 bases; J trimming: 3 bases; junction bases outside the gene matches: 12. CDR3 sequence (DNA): TGCAGTGCTACTAAACCTAGCGGGACTAGCGGGAACTACAATGAGCAGTTCTTC. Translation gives CSATKPSGTSGNYNEQFF.

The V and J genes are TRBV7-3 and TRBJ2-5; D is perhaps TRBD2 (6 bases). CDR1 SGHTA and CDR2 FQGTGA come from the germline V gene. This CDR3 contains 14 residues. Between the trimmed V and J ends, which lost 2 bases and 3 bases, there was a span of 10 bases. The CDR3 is CASSLGGLKETQYF. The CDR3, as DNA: TGTGCCAGCAGCTTAGGGGGACTGAAAGAGACCCAGTACTTC.

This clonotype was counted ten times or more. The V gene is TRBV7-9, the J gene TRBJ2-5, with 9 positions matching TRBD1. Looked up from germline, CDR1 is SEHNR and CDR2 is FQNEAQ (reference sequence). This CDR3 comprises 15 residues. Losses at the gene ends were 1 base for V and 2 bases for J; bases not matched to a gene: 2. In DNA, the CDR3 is TGTGCCAGCAGCTTAGGGGGACAGGGACAAGAGACCCAGTACTTC. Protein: CASSLGGQGQETQYF.

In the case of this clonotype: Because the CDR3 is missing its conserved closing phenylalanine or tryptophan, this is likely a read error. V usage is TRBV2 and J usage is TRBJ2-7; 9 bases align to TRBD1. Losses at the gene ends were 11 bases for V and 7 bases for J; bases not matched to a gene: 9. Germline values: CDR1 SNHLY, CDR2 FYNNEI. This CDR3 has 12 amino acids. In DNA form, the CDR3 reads TGTGCCGGACAGGGACAGGGAGAGGAGCAGTACTGC. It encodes CAGQGQGEEQYC.

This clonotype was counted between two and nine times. The CDR3 DNA sequence: TGTGCCAGCAGCTTACAGAGCGGGGGGGTGACCGGGGAGCTGTTTTTT. As protein: CASSLQSGGVTGELFF. The rearrangement joins TRBV7-3 to TRBJ2-2; 10 nucleotides match TRBD2. Per germline, CDR1 SGHTA and CDR2 FQGTGA. The CDR3 sequence is 16 residues long. Germline trimming cut 2 bases from V and 5 bases from J; bases unmatched to any gene: 5.

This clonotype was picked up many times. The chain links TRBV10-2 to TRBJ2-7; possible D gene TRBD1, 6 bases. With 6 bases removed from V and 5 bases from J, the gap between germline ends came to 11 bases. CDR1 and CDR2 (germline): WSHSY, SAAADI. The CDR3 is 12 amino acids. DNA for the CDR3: TGCGCCAGCAGCAGGGGTTGGAACGAGCAGTACTTC. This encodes CASSRGWNEQYF.

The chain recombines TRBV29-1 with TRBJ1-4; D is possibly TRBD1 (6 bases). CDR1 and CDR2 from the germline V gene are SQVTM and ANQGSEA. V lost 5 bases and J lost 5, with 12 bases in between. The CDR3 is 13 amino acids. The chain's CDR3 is CSVSLQGNEKLFF. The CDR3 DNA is TGCAGCGTTTCTTTACAGGGAAATGAAAAACTGTTTTTT.

The CDR3 here is CRAQKKNYGYTF. The CDR3 DNA reads as TGCAGGGCTCAAAAGAAAAACTATGGCTACACCTTC. The chain combines TRBV20-1 with TRBJ1-2; D is uncertain. This CDR3 is 12 amino acids long. Looked up from germline, CDR1 is DFQATT and CDR2 is SNEGSKA (reference sequence).

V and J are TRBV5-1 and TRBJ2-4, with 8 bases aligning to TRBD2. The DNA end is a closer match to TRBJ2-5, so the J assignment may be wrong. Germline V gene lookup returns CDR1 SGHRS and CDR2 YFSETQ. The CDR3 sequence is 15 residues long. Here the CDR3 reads CASSLEVAGSETQYF. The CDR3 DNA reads TGCGCCAGCAGCTTGGAAGTAGCGGGAAGCGAGACCCAGTACTTC.

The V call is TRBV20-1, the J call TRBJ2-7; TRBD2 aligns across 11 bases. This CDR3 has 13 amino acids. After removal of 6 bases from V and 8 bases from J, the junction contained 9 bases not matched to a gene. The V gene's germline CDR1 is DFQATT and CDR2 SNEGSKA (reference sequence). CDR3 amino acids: CSAKLAGVYKQYF. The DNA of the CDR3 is TGCAGTGCCAAACTAGCGGGGGTTTACAAGCAGTACTTC.